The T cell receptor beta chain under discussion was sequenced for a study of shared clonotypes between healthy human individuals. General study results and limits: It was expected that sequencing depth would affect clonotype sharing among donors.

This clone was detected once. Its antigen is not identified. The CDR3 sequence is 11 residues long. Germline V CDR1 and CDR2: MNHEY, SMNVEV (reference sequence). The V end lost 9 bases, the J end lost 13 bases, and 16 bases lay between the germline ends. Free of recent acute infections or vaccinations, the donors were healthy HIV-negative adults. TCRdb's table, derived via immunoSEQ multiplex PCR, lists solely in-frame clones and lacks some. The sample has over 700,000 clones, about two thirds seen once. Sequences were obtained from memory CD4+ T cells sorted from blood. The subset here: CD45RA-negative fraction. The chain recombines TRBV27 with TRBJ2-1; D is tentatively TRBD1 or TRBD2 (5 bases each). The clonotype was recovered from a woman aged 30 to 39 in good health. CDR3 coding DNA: TGTGCCAGTCAATACCGGGACCAACAGTTCTTC. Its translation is CASQYRDQQFF.